This T cell receptor (beta chain) emerged from a study of OX40 agonist ivuxolimab in advanced cancers. In the study overall: Patients in dose escalation had liver, melanoma, kidney or head and neck cancers. General observations from the study: At 0.1 to 3.0 mg/kg and by week 6, CD4+ and CD8+ T cells in the blood had expanded clonally.

This table comes from immunoSEQ multiplex PCR, and its TCRdb copy is limited to in-frame clones, with some not included. The sample has 65,000 to 90,000 clones, 65% to 90% seen once; the top ten hold approximately 0.63%. Germline loops: CDR1 MNHEY, CDR2 SMNVEV (reference sequence). The CDR3 extends over 15 amino acids. With 4 bases removed from V and 0 bases from J, the gap between germline ends came to 7 bases. Prior autoimmune disease or systemic immunosuppression barred patients. With regard to this clone: What it binds is unknown.

Here the sequenced sample was CD4+ or CD8+ T cells sorted from blood, taken in a trial of the OX40 agonist ivuxolimab. The receptor was derived from an adult with an advanced solid tumor such as melanoma, head and neck, liver or kidney cancer. The chain recombines TRBV27 with TRBJ2-6; D not certain. The CDR3 region is CASSSWSSGANVLTF. The CDR3 DNA is TGTGCCAGCAGTTCCTGGAGCTCTGGGGCCAACGTCCTGACTTTC.